The source of this TCR beta chain is a study of blood T cells in healthy people across ages. General observations from the study: Age advanced and TCR beta diversity per million T cells fell, roughly linearly.

Primers used in a second PCR of about 6 to 11 cycles were a sample-barcoded 5' primer and a J-beta primer mix. TCRdb re-analysed the 5' RACE reads in MiXCR, keeping a single row per CDR3 protein. Altogether around 500,000 distinct CDR3 sequences are present, about 26% being singletons, with the ten largest covering over 3.5%. This clonotype was found a few times. Its antigen is unidentified. The CDR3 covers 12 residues. Trimming took 5 bases from V and 1 from J, leaving 8 bases between them. Germline CDR1 and CDR2: GTSNPN and SVGIG (reference sequence). The data were also submitted as part of a second study, on T cells of mothers and their children. That paper states: Donors comprised a few healthy Caucasian mothers plus their six children. At a rate of approximately 1.5 ug per 15 ul, cDNA synthesis received all of the extracted RNA. For unrelated pairs as for related ones, thymic selection shapes TCR recombination output similarly.

The sequenced sample was blood. The chain couples TRBV30 to TRBJ1-2; D is unresolved. This TCR was recovered from a boy aged 2-15 years in good health. CDR3: CAWRGLNYGYTF. As DNA, the CDR3 is TGTGCCTGGCGTGGGCTTAACTATGGCTACACCTTC.